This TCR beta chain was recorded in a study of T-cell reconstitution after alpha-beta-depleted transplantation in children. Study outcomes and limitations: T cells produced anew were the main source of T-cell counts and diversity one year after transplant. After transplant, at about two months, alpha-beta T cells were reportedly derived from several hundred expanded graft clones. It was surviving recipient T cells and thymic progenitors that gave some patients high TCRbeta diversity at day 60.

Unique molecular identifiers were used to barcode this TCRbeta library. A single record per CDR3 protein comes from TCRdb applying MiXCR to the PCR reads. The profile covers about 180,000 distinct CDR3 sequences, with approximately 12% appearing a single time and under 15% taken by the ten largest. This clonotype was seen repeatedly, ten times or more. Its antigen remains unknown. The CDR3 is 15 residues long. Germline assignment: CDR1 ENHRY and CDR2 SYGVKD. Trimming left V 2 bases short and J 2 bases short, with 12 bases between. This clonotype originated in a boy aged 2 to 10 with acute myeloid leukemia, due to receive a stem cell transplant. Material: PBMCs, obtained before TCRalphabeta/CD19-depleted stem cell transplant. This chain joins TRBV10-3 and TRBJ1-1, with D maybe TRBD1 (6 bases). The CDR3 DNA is TGTGCCATCAGTGAGAGGACAGCCCCTAACACTGAAGCTTTCTTT. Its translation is CAISERTAPNTEAFF.